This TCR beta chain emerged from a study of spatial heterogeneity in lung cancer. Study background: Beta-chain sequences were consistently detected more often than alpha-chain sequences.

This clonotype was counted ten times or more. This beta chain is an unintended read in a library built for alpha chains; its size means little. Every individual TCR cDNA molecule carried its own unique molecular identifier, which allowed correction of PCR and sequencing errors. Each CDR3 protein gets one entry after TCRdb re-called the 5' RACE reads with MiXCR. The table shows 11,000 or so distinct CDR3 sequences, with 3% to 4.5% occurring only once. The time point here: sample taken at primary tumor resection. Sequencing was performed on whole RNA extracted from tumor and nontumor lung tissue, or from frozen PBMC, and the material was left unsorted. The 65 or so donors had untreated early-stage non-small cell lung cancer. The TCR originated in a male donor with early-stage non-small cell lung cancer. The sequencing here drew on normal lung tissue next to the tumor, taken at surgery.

CDR3 residues: CASRAGGRNEQFF. The CDR3, as DNA: TGTGCCAGCAGAGCGGGGGGGCGGAATGAGCAGTTCTTC. The chain carries TRBV27 and TRBJ2-1, with TRBD2 matching over 10 bases. Looked up from germline, CDR1 is MNHEY and CDR2 is SMNVEV (reference sequence). The CDR3 sequence is 13 residues long. V was clipped by 6 bases and J by 7 bases; unmatched bases: 3.